These 30 T cell receptor beta chains were sequenced from one sample in a study of cytomegalovirus exposure and HLA in healthy donors. 60 Vbeta and 13 Jbeta primers were used in PCR. The assay was immunoSEQ multiplex PCR, and TCRdb's table has in-frame clones only and misses some. Of about 270,000 clones in the sample, 86% were seen once. Sequencing was carried out using PBMCs. All receptors come from a man between 40 and 49 years old in good health and CMV-seropositive.

As for this clone: The limits of the CDR3 on the DNA are not certain, so only TCRdb's listed CDR3 is given. The chain links TRBV5-4 to TRBJ2-7; TRBD2 is taken as the D call from the table, unchecked against the DNA. CDR1 is SGHNT, CDR2 YYREEE, per germline (reference sequence). The CDR3 is 14 residues long, ends included. CDR3 loop: CASSSSGGAYEQYF.

The gene calls are TRBV9 and TRBJ2-1, with 12 bases matching TRBD2. The germline V gene encodes CDR1 SGDLS and CDR2 YYNGEE. After removal of 1 base from V and 10 bases from J, the junction contained 12 bases not matched to a gene. The CDR3 spans 17 residues. The CDR3 DNA follows: TGTGCCAGCAGCGTAAGCGCTAGCGGGAGGGAACAGAGAGAGCAGTTCTTC. This sequence encodes CASSVSASGREQREQFF.

The chain combines TRBV5-4 with TRBJ2-1; weak D call: TRBD2 (5 bases). The CDR3 is made up of 15 amino acids. V lost 2 bases and J 4 bases, leaving 13 bases between the germline ends. In germline, CDR1 is SGHNT, CDR2 YYREEE (reference sequence). The CDR3 nucleotides are TGTGCCAGCAGCTTCTGGGAGTTCAGGTACAATGAGCAGTTCTTC. Protein sequence: CASSFWEFRYNEQFF.

This clone has just one count. This sequence joins TRBV6-1 and TRBJ2-7; perhaps TRBD1 as D (6 bases). Germline V gene sequence: CDR1 MNHNS, CDR2 SASEGT. The CDR3 sequence is 13 residues long. The germline V and J ends were trimmed by 4 bases and 4 bases, with 11 bases remaining between them. The CDR3 DNA sequence: TGTGCCAGCAGTGCCGTAACAGGGTACGAGCAGTACTTC. Translating gives CASSAVTGYEQYF.

The CDR3 sequence is CASSKGRTRVNYGYTF. CDR3 DNA sequence: TGTGCCAGCAGCAAAGGTCGCACCAGGGTAAACTATGGCTACACCTTC. The rearrangement joins TRBV21-1 to TRBJ1-2; TRBD1 was called by the table and not checked on the DNA. TRBV21-1 is a pseudogene. The CDR3 covers 16 residues.

The V gene is TRBV18, the J gene TRBJ2-5; 9 bases line up with TRBD1. The better agreement between TRBJ2-7 and the DNA end casts doubt on the J call. This CDR3 region has 17 residues. CDR1 is KGHSH and CDR2 is LQKENI in the germline V gene. The CDR3 sequence: CASSPPVGQGSSYEQYF. The CDR3 DNA reads as TGTGCCAGCTCACCACCGGTAGGACAGGGGTCTTCCTACGAGCAGTACTTC.

This clone is a singleton in its sample. The genes are TRBV5-1 and TRBJ1-1; a weak D match, TRBD1 (5 bases). Germline V CDR1 and CDR2: SGHRS, YFSETQ. The CDR3 totals 14 residues. Trimming pared 4 bases from V and 5 bases from J, leaving 15 bases between. The CDR3 coding sequence is TGCGCCAGCAGCAGGGGCGGTTTCGGAACTGAAGCTTTCTTT. It is translated as CASSRGGFGTEAFF.

The genes are TRBV10-2 and TRBJ1-1; a weak D match, TRBD1 (6 bases). Trimming removed 8 bases at V and 2 bases at J, with 18 bases between. From germline, CDR1 is WSHSY and CDR2 SAAADI. The CDR3 loop spans 15 amino acids. This chain's CDR3 is CASGRGPGQNTEAFF. The CDR3 DNA sequence: TGCGCCAGCGGCAGGGGTCCAGGGCAAAACACTGAAGCTTTCTTT.

The chain carries TRBV5-1 and TRBJ2-7, with a tentative D call TRBD1 (6 bases). CDR1 and CDR2 from the germline V gene are SGHRS and YFSETQ. The CDR3 covers 15 residues. With 4 bases removed from V and 0 bases from J, the gap between germline ends came to 14 bases. Here the CDR3 reads CASSTTGYPSYEQYF. CDR3 coding DNA: TGCGCCAGCAGCACCACAGGGTATCCCTCCTACGAGCAGTACTTC.

In DNA form, the CDR3 reads TGTGCCAGCAGTTTATCGGCCAAACAGAGTCTCGTCTATGGCTACACCTTC. It encodes CASSLSAKQSLVYGYTF. The chain joins TRBV27 to TRBJ1-2; D not resolved. Germline loops: CDR1 MNHEY, CDR2 SMNVEV (reference sequence). CDR3 size: 17 residues. V lost 0 bases and J 4 bases, leaving 18 bases between the germline ends.

This rearrangement joins TRBV11-2 to TRBJ1-1, with D possibly TRBD1 on 5 matching bases. The CDR3 is made up of 14 amino acids. V was trimmed by 7 bases and J by 1 base, leaving 13 bases between them. Per the germline V gene, CDR1 is SGHAT and CDR2 is FQNNGV. The CDR3 nucleotides read TGTGCCAGCACTTGGGGGGAGGAGAACACTGAAGCTTTCTTT. Its translation is CASTWGEENTEAFF.

The chain uses TRBV5-1 and TRBJ2-7, with TRBD1 as a possible D gene (5 bases). Germline-derived CDR1 and CDR2 are SGHRS and YFSETQ. V was pared by 1 base and J by 5 bases, with 10 bases between. The CDR3 covers 13 residues. The CDR3, as DNA: TGCGCCAGCAGCTTGATAGGGGCCGACGAGCAGTACTTC. Residues: CASSLIGADEQYF.

This clone was observed once. V is TRBV28 and J is TRBJ1-2, with 7 bases that match TRBD1. Germline assignment: CDR1 MDHEN and CDR2 SYDVKM. The CDR3 runs 14 residues. J gave up 4 bases and V 4 bases, and 6 bases lay outside the gene matches. The CDR3 nucleotides read TGTGCCAGCAGTTCATGGACAGGCAGCTATGGCTACACCTTC. This codes for CASSSWTGSYGYTF.

The chain uses TRBV7-9 and TRBJ1-5; possible D gene TRBD1, 6 bases. This CDR3 region has 14 residues. The V and J ends lost 6 bases and 1 base respectively, with 10 bases between them. CDR1 and CDR2 from the germline V gene are SEHNR and FQNEAQ (reference sequence). In DNA form, the CDR3 reads TGTGCCAGCAGTAGACAGGCCAGCAATCAGCCCCAGCATTTT. Encoded protein: CASSRQASNQPQHF.

The rearrangement uses TRBV5-3 and TRBJ1-5; unclear D gene. TRBV5-3 has ORF status, its function being uncertain. Trimming removed 4 bases at V and 2 bases at J, with 13 bases between. The CDR3 is made up of 15 amino acids. CDR3 nucleotide sequence: TGTGCCAGAAGCCCTCAAGTACCGGGCAATCAGCCCCAGCATTTT. Amino acid sequence: CARSPQVPGNQPQHF.

The V gene is TRBV28, the J gene TRBJ2-7; perhaps TRBD2 as D (5 bases). Germline V gives CDR1 MDHEN, CDR2 SYDVKM. The V and J ends lost 5 bases and 0 bases respectively, with 14 bases between them. This CDR3 is 15 amino acids long. CDR3: CASSPRGVGSYEQYF. The CDR3 coding sequence is TGTGCCAGCAGTCCCCGGGGTGTGGGCTCCTACGAGCAGTACTTC.

The chain employs TRBV4-2 and TRBJ2-1; 13 bases agree with TRBD2. CDR1 is LGHNA, CDR2 YNFKEQ, per germline. The ends lost 0 bases at V and 2 bases at J; junction bases unmatched: 4. The CDR3 length is 18 residues. The CDR3 DNA follows: TGTGCCAGCAGCCAAGATACTAGCGGGAGGGGGACCTACAATGAGCAGTTCTTC. It translates to CASSQDTSGRGTYNEQFF.

The V call is TRBV29-1, the J call TRBJ1-1; TRBD1 matches 10 bases. The V gene's germline CDR1 is SQVTM and CDR2 ANQGSEA. This CDR3 has 14 residues. The V and J ends lost 7 bases and 4 bases, in that order; junction bases with no gene match: 9. CDR3 sequence (DNA): TGCAGCGCCGAGACAGGGGGCGTCGGCACTGAAGCTTTCTTT. Protein: CSAETGGVGTEAFF.

The V and J genes are TRBV9 and TRBJ2-3; D is perhaps TRBD2 (5 bases). The germline gives CDR1 SGDLS, CDR2 YYNGEE. Trimming removed 0 bases at V and 10 bases at J, with 12 bases between. The CDR3 runs 13 residues. The CDR3 loop is CASSVGSSSPQYF. CDR3 DNA: TGTGCCAGCAGCGTAGGTTCTAGCAGTCCGCAGTATTTT.

The rearrangement uses TRBV4-1 and TRBJ1-5, with D tentatively TRBD1 (5 bases). The CDR3 is 16 amino acids. V gave up 0 bases and J gave up 2 bases, with 11 bases separating them. The germline V gene has CDR1 MGHRA and CDR2 YSYEKL. CDR3 DNA: TGCGCCAGCAGCCAAGACGGGGGAAGAGGCAATCAGCCCCAGCATTTT. Its translation is CASSQDGGRGNQPQHF.

This chain connects TRBV5-5 to TRBJ2-3, with TRBD1 identical over 9 bases. In germline, CDR1 is SGHKS, CDR2 YYEKEE (reference sequence). The CDR3 contains 16 residues. With V trimmed by 4 bases and J by 0 bases, 6 bases remained unmatched. The CDR3 nucleotides read TGTGCCAGCAGCCCCGGGACAGGGACAAGCACAGATACGCAGTATTTT. Translated: CASSPGTGTSTDTQYF.

This chain links TRBV18 with TRBJ1-2, with TRBD1 matching over 9 bases. V was clipped by 3 bases and J by 5 bases; unmatched bases: 7. The CDR3 is made up of 15 amino acids. Germline V gives CDR1 KGHSH, CDR2 LQKENI. The CDR3 region has the DNA TGTGCCAGCTCACCGGCGGACAGGGGTCGGTATGGCTACACCTTC. This sequence encodes CASSPADRGRYGYTF. The variable domain in full, completed from reference TRBV18 and TRBJ1-2, reads NAGVMQNPRHLVRRRGQEARLRCSPMKGHSHVYWYRQLPEEGLKFMVYLQKENIIDESGMPKERFSAEFPKEGPSILRIQQVVRGDSAAYFCASSPADRGRYGYTFGSGTRLTVV.

The V and J genes are TRBV5-1 and TRBJ2-1; 13 nucleotides line up with TRBD2. V was clipped by 4 bases and J by 1 base; unmatched bases: 5. The CDR3 has 17 amino acids. Per germline, CDR1 SGHRS and CDR2 YFSETQ. CDR3 residues: CASSPGTSGISYNEQFF. The CDR3 DNA sequence: TGCGCCAGCAGCCCCGGGACTAGCGGGATTTCCTACAATGAGCAGTTCTTC.

This chain uses TRBV6-1 with TRBJ1-5, with D unresolved. V lost 3 bases and J lost 0, with 12 bases in between. This CDR3 contains 16 residues. Per germline, CDR1 MNHNS and CDR2 SASEGT. CDR3 amino acids: CASSDPRHYSNQPQHF. Here the CDR3 DNA reads TGTGCCAGCAGTGACCCTCGGCACTATAGCAATCAGCCCCAGCATTTT.

V gene TRBV6-5 combines with J gene TRBJ2-4; the D gene is possibly TRBD1 (5 bases). Trimming took 5 bases from V and 8 from J, leaving 13 bases between them. CDR1 MNHEY and CDR2 SVGAGI come from the germline V gene. The CDR3 consists of 13 residues. As DNA, the CDR3 is TGTGCCAGCAGTCCATGGACACAGGACATTCAGTACTTC. It yields the protein CASSPWTQDIQYF.

V is TRBV28 and J is TRBJ2-7; 13 bases are a match to TRBD2. This CDR3 contains 17 residues. V gave up 7 bases and J gave up 3 bases; unmatched junction bases: 12. The germline V gene encodes CDR1 MDHEN and CDR2 SYDVKM. The chain's CDR3 is CASIGLAGEGVSYEQYF. The CDR3 region has the DNA TGTGCCAGCATAGGACTAGCGGGAGAGGGGGTTAGCTACGAGCAGTACTTC.

The V gene is TRBV4-1, the J gene TRBJ1-5; 7 nucleotides agree with TRBD1. The germline gives CDR1 MGHRA, CDR2 YSYEKL. The CDR3 totals 15 residues. Trimming took 0 bases from V and 3 from J; bases not matched to a gene: 2. CDR3 residues: CASSQETGYNQPQHF. The CDR3 region has the DNA TGCGCCAGCAGCCAAGAGACAGGGTACAATCAGCCCCAGCATTTT.

The chain recombines TRBV5-1 with TRBJ2-1, with 16 bases matching TRBD2. This CDR3 has 18 residues. V shed 4 bases, J shed 1 base, and the junction held 5 bases outside the gene matches. Germline CDR1 is SGHRS and CDR2 is YFSETQ. The CDR3, as DNA: TGCGCCAGCAGCAAGGGACTAGCGGGAGGGAAGTCCTACAATGAGCAGTTCTTC. Translated, it gives CASSKGLAGGKSYNEQFF.

The J gene is TRBJ2-1, the V gene TRBV27; D is perhaps TRBD1 (6 bases). This CDR3 region has 13 residues. Between the trimmed V and J ends, which lost 5 bases and 7 bases, there was a span of 12 bases. CDR1 is MNHEY and CDR2 is SMNVEV in the germline V gene (reference sequence). The CDR3 is CASSPRTANEQFF. The CDR3 coding sequence is TGTGCCAGCAGTCCCCGGACAGCAAATGAGCAGTTCTTC.

This clone occurred a few times. This sequence joins TRBV7-9 and TRBJ1-1, with 9 bases lining up with TRBD1. Germline trimming cut 5 bases from V and 5 bases from J; bases unmatched to any gene: 9. Per germline, CDR1 SEHNR and CDR2 FQNEAQ (reference sequence). CDR3 length: 15 amino acids. As DNA, the CDR3 is TGTGCCAGCAGCGAAACGACAGGGGGTGAGACTGAAGCTTTCTTT. It encodes CASSETTGGETEAFF.